These T cell receptor beta chains were read from a single sample in a study of T-cell reconstitution after alpha-beta-depleted transplantation in children. A single record per CDR3 protein comes from TCRdb applying MiXCR to the PCR reads. This sample carries some 490,000 distinct CDR3 sequences, roughly an eighth of them seen once, and the ten largest clones take around 5.8%. Specimen: PBMCs from the stem cell graft donor, collected from the stem cell graft. Every receptor here comes from a human donor who donated a stem cell graft to a child with combined immunodeficiency. Both conserved end residues are part of each CDR3. D genes are given only for firm matches. Size is stated for part of the rows, as once, few or many counts, or as a class when the clone is expanded.

D gene: .; J gene: TRBJ2-3; clone size: .; V gene: TRBV4-3; CDR3 DNA: TGCGCCAGCAGACCGTCCGATCGACCTTATCCGGGACATGGGCAGTATTTT; CDR3 protein: CASRPSDRPYPGHGQYF
D gene: TRBD2; J gene: TRBJ2-5; clone size: .; V gene: TRBV11-2; CDR3 DNA: TGTGGCAGCAGCCCAAGACTAGCGGGGGGGCCTGGGACCCAGTACTTC; CDR3 protein: CGSSPRLAGGPGTQYF
D gene: .; J gene: TRBJ2-3; clone size: .; V gene: TRBV5-1; CDR3 DNA: TGCGCCAGCAGCTTGGTCGTACAGGCAGATACGCAGTATTTT; CDR3 protein: CASSLVVQADTQYF
D gene: .; J gene: TRBJ2-7; clone size: few; V gene: TRBV20-1; CDR3 DNA: TGCAGTGCTAAGACTACCTACGAGCAGTACTTC; CDR3 protein: CSAKTTYEQYF
D gene: .; J gene: TRBJ2-3; clone size: .; V gene: TRBV4-2; CDR3 DNA: TGTGCCAGCAGCCAAGATCTGGTGGGACGGGGGCCCCTGAGGAGGGATACGCAGTATTTT; CDR3 protein: CASSQDLVGRGPLRRDTQYF
D gene: TRBD1; J gene: TRBJ2-1; clone size: many; V gene: TRBV5-5; CDR3 DNA: TGTGCCAGCAGCTTCGACGGGACAGACGGTGAGCAGTTCTTC; CDR3 protein: CASSFDGTDGEQFF
D gene: .; J gene: TRBJ2-2; clone size: few; V gene: TRBV10-3; CDR3 DNA: TGTGCCATCCGGACGGCTGCGAACACCGGGGAGCTGTTTTTT; CDR3 protein: CAIRTAANTGELFF
D gene: .; J gene: TRBJ2-5; clone size: many; V gene: TRBV5-1; CDR3 DNA: TGCGCCAGCACGTCCTACGACCCGGGGGAGACCCAGTACTTC; CDR3 protein: CASTSYDPGETQYF
D gene: TRBD2; J gene: TRBJ2-3; clone size: few; V gene: TRBV12-3/TRBV12-4; CDR3 DNA: TGTGCCAGCAGCCTATGGGGGGGGGCAGATACGCAGTATTTT; CDR3 protein: CASSLWGGADTQYF
D gene: TRBD1; J gene: TRBJ1-2; clone size: few; V gene: TRBV7-9; CDR3 DNA: TGTGCCAGCAGCCCCGGGAGGGGGCTGGGTGGCTACACCTTC; CDR3 protein: CASSPGRGLGGYTF
D gene: .; J gene: TRBJ2-7; clone size: .; V gene: TRBV18; CDR3 DNA: TGTGCCAGCTCACCACGAGTGGACAGTTCCTACGAGCAGTACTTC; CDR3 protein: CASSPRVDSSYEQYF
D gene: TRBD2; J gene: TRBJ2-5; clone size: .; V gene: TRBV6-1; CDR3 DNA: TGTGCCAGCAGTGAACGCGGGGGGGGAGAGACCCAGTACTTC; CDR3 protein: CASSERGGGETQYF
D gene: TRBD1; J gene: TRBJ1-2; clone size: .; V gene: TRBV27; CDR3 DNA: TGTGCCAGCAGTCGTGGACAGGGGGCCCACACCTTC; CDR3 protein: CASSRGQGAHTF
D gene: .; J gene: TRBJ2-5; clone size: few; V gene: TRBV5-1; CDR3 DNA: TGCGCCAGCAGTTTGGAGGTGGAGAGGTGGCAGACCCAGTACTTC; CDR3 protein: CASSLEVERWQTQYF
D gene: TRBD1; J gene: TRBJ2-1; clone size: .; V gene: TRBV5-1; CDR3 DNA: TGCGCCAGCAGCCGCTCGGGACAGGGGGCGCGGAATGAGCAGTTCTTC; CDR3 protein: CASSRSGQGARNEQFF
D gene: .; J gene: TRBJ2-5; clone size: many; V gene: TRBV6-1; CDR3 DNA: TGTGCCAGCAGTCATCCGGGGATTGGGGAGACCCAGTACTTC; CDR3 protein: CASSHPGIGETQYF
D gene: .; J gene: TRBJ2-7; clone size: .; V gene: TRBV7-9; CDR3 DNA: TGTGCCAGCAGCTTATATACCCCGCAGCTACTTCAGTACTTC; CDR3 protein: CASSLYTPQLLQYF
D gene: TRBD2; J gene: TRBJ2-5; clone size: few; V gene: TRBV7-9; CDR3 DNA: TGTGCCAGCAGAACTAGCGAGCAAGAGACCCAGTACTTC; CDR3 protein: CASRTSEQETQYF
D gene: .; J gene: TRBJ1-2; clone size: many; V gene: TRBV6-2/TRBV6-3; CDR3 DNA: TGTGCCAGCAGTTCGCCGGGACCTTTTTATGGCTACACCTTC; CDR3 protein: CASSSPGPFYGYTF
D gene: .; J gene: TRBJ2-1; clone size: many; V gene: TRBV29-1; CDR3 DNA: TGCAGCGTTGTGATCCCACCGGAGAATGAGCAGTTCTTC; CDR3 protein: CSVVIPPENEQFF
D gene: .; J gene: TRBJ2-4; clone size: many; V gene: TRBV7-2; CDR3 DNA: TGTGCCAGCAGCTTGGAGATCGCGAACATTCAGTACTTC; CDR3 protein: CASSLEIANIQYF
D gene: TRBD2; J gene: TRBJ2-3; clone size: few; V gene: TRBV7-3; CDR3 DNA: TGTGCCAGCAGCTTAAGGGGCGGGGGGAGAGATACGCAGTATTTT; CDR3 protein: CASSLRGGGRDTQYF
D gene: .; J gene: TRBJ1-2; clone size: .; V gene: TRBV24-1; CDR3 DNA: TGTGCCACCAGTGACAACGGAAGCCCGTCCTATGGCTACACCTTC; CDR3 protein: CATSDNGSPSYGYTF
D gene: TRBD1; J gene: TRBJ2-2; clone size: .; V gene: TRBV24-1; CDR3 DNA: TGTGCCACCAGTGTGGGGACAGGACCTAACACCGGGGAGCTGTTTTTT; CDR3 protein: CATSVGTGPNTGELFF
D gene: .; J gene: TRBJ2-1; clone size: .; V gene: TRBV12-5; CDR3 DNA: TGTGCTAGTGGTGGGGCGAATGAGCAGTTCTTC; CDR3 protein: CASGGANEQFF
D gene: .; J gene: TRBJ1-5; clone size: many; V gene: TRBV12-3/TRBV12-4; CDR3 DNA: TGTGCCAGCAGTTTATACTGGGCTCAGCCCCAGCATTTT; CDR3 protein: CASSLYWAQPQHF
D gene: .; J gene: TRBJ2-2; clone size: .; V gene: TRBV20-1; CDR3 DNA: TGCAGTGCTAGAGGGATAAAAACCGGGGAGCTGTTTTTT; CDR3 protein: CSARGIKTGELFF
D gene: .; J gene: TRBJ1-5; clone size: many; V gene: TRBV12-3/TRBV12-4; CDR3 DNA: TGTGCCAGCAGTTTAGAGGGTCCTCAGCCCCAGCATTTT; CDR3 protein: CASSLEGPQPQHF
D gene: .; J gene: TRBJ2-5; clone size: few; V gene: TRBV6-6; CDR3 DNA: TGTGCCAGCGGCCCCGTTCAAGAGACCCAGTACTTC; CDR3 protein: CASGPVQETQYF
D gene: .; J gene: TRBJ1-1; clone size: many; V gene: TRBV6-6; CDR3 DNA: TGTGCCAGTCGTAGGGAGATGAACACTGAAGCTTTCTTT; CDR3 protein: CASRREMNTEAFF
D gene: TRBD1; J gene: TRBJ1-1; clone size: many; V gene: TRBV29-1; CDR3 DNA: TGCAGCGTGGGACAGGGAACGAACACTGAAGCTTTCTTT; CDR3 protein: CSVGQGTNTEAFF
D gene: TRBD1; J gene: TRBJ2-5; clone size: .; V gene: TRBV29-1; CDR3 DNA: TGCAGCGTTGGCCCTAACACAGGGGGAGAGACCCAGTACTTC; CDR3 protein: CSVGPNTGGETQYF
D gene: .; J gene: TRBJ1-6; clone size: .; V gene: TRBV12-3/TRBV12-4; CDR3 DNA: TGTGCCAGCAGTTTAGCGCCTGCAGGTTCACCCCTCCACTTT; CDR3 protein: CASSLAPAGSPLHF
D gene: TRBD2; J gene: TRBJ2-4; clone size: few; V gene: TRBV5-6; CDR3 DNA: TGTGCCAGCACCGGGAGGCGTCTAACCAAAAACATTCAGTACTTC; CDR3 protein: CASTGRRLTKNIQYF
D gene: .; J gene: TRBJ2-7; clone size: .; V gene: TRBV7-2; CDR3 DNA: TGTGCCAGCAGTCCCGGGCCCAGAAACTACGAGCAGTACTTC; CDR3 protein: CASSPGPRNYEQYF
D gene: .; J gene: TRBJ1-5; clone size: few; V gene: TRBV7-2; CDR3 DNA: TGTGCCAGCAGCTTAAGGGAGGGGAATCAGCCCCAGCATTTT; CDR3 protein: CASSLREGNQPQHF
D gene: .; J gene: TRBJ2-5; clone size: .; V gene: TRBV7-9; CDR3 DNA: TGTGCCAGCAGCGACACTGGTCCCAGCCAAGAGACCCAGTACTTC; CDR3 protein: CASSDTGPSQETQYF
D gene: TRBD1; J gene: TRBJ2-7; clone size: few; V gene: TRBV5-1; CDR3 DNA: TGCGCCAGCAGCCCCCCGGACAGGGACTACGAGCAGTACTTC; CDR3 protein: CASSPPDRDYEQYF
D gene: TRBD2; J gene: TRBJ2-7; clone size: .; V gene: TRBV12-3/TRBV12-4; CDR3 DNA: TGTGCCAGCAGTTTAAGCGGGAGTGGGCGCGAGCAGTACTTC; CDR3 protein: CASSLSGSGREQYF
D gene: .; J gene: TRBJ1-1; clone size: few; V gene: TRBV5-1; CDR3 DNA: TGCGCCAGCAGCTTGGCAGGGTTATCCGAAGCTTTCTTT; CDR3 protein: CASSLAGLSEAFF
D gene: .; J gene: TRBJ2-1; clone size: many; V gene: TRBV3-1; CDR3 DNA: TGTGCCAGCAGCCCCCGGGGCCACAATGAGCAGTTCTTC; CDR3 protein: CASSPRGHNEQFF
D gene: TRBD1; J gene: TRBJ2-5; clone size: few; V gene: TRBV7-2; CDR3 DNA: TGTGCCAGCAGCTTAACAGGGGTTATCCAAGAGACCCAGTACTTC; CDR3 protein: CASSLTGVIQETQYF
D gene: TRBD2; J gene: TRBJ2-5; clone size: .; V gene: TRBV30; CDR3 DNA: TGTGCCTGGAGTTCGGGACTAGCGGGAGTGGAGACCCAGTACTTC; CDR3 protein: CAWSSGLAGVETQYF
D gene: TRBD1; J gene: TRBJ2-3; clone size: many; V gene: TRBV6-1; CDR3 DNA: TGTGCCAGCACCTGGGGGCCAGGGGGCGAATCAGATACGCAGTATTTT; CDR3 protein: CASTWGPGGESDTQYF
D gene: .; J gene: TRBJ1-5; clone size: many; V gene: TRBV12-3/TRBV12-4; CDR3 DNA: TGTGCCAGCAGCCTAGGGGGGGGCGGAAGCAATCAGCCCCAGCATTTT; CDR3 protein: CASSLGGGGSNQPQHF
D gene: .; J gene: TRBJ1-1; clone size: few; V gene: TRBV6-1; CDR3 DNA: TGTGCCAGCAGTGAAGCGAGGGGAACAGCCCCAATCTTT; CDR3 protein: CASSEARGTAPIF
D gene: TRBD2; J gene: TRBJ2-3; clone size: few; V gene: TRBV6-2/TRBV6-3; CDR3 DNA: TGTGCCAGCAGTTATCTAGCGGCACCTGATACGCAGTATTTT; CDR3 protein: CASSYLAAPDTQYF
D gene: TRBD2; J gene: TRBJ2-7; clone size: many; V gene: TRBV20-1; CDR3 DNA: TGCAGTGCTAGAGACTTAACTAGCGGGATAACCTACGAGCAGTACTTC; CDR3 protein: CSARDLTSGITYEQYF
D gene: TRBD2; J gene: TRBJ2-7; clone size: few; V gene: TRBV6-5; CDR3 DNA: TGTGCCAGCAGTTACTCGGCGGGAGCGAACTACGAGCAGTACTTC; CDR3 protein: CASSYSAGANYEQYF
D gene: .; J gene: TRBJ1-1; clone size: few; V gene: TRBV20-1; CDR3 DNA: TGCAGTGCTAGCAAACGACCGGGCACTGAAGCTTTCTTT; CDR3 protein: CSASKRPGTEAFF
D gene: .; J gene: TRBJ1-2; clone size: .; V gene: TRBV28; CDR3 DNA: TGTGCCAGCAGTTTAGGTGGGGCGGCTTCTAACTATGGCTACACCTTC; CDR3 protein: CASSLGGAASNYGYTF
D gene: TRBD2; J gene: TRBJ2-1; clone size: .; V gene: TRBV4-3; CDR3 DNA: TGCGCCAGCAGCCCGTGGACTAGCGGGGGGCAATACAATGAGCAGTTCTTC; CDR3 protein: CASSPWTSGGQYNEQFF